This T cell receptor (beta chain) comes out of a study of Ad26.COV2.S vaccination and SARS-CoV-2 variants. Study-wide findings and caveats: Vaccine recipients and placebo recipients showed similar non-spike TCR breadth.

This CDR3 comprises 14 residues. The V and J ends lost 5 bases and 5 bases respectively, with 12 bases between them. Germline V gene sequence: CDR1 KGHSH, CDR2 LQKENI. The assay was immunoSEQ multiplex PCR, and TCRdb's table has in-frame clones only and misses some. The table has 300,000 to 500,000 clones, around nine tenths seen once. This clone was seen once. The antigen is not known. The treatment here: approximately 18 received Ad26.COV2.S at low or high dose, single or two shots; five or six received placebo; per-sample allocation not given. On day 63 after the first injection, vaccine and placebo recipients gave samples. Built on an Ad26 vector, the vaccine expressed Wuhan-strain SARS-CoV-2 spike.

The TCR sequence derives from a person between 18 and 60 years old who received the Ad26.COV2.S COVID-19 vaccine or a placebo. The genes are TRBV18 and TRBJ1-4; D possibly corresponds to TRBD1 (6 bases). The source was peripheral blood, collected in a trial of Ad26.COV2.S vaccine versus placebo. The CDR3 nucleotides read TGTGCCAGCTCATCTCAGGGGTTAAATGAAAAACTGTTTTTT. The encoded protein is CASSSQGLNEKLFF. Combining the CDR3 with reference TRBV18 and TRBJ1-4 gives the whole variable domain NAGVMQNPRHLVRRRGQEARLRCSPMKGHSHVYWYRQLPEEGLKFMVYLQKENIIDESGMPKERFSAEFPKEGPSILRIQQVVRGDSAAYFCASSSQGLNEKLFFGSGTQLSVL.